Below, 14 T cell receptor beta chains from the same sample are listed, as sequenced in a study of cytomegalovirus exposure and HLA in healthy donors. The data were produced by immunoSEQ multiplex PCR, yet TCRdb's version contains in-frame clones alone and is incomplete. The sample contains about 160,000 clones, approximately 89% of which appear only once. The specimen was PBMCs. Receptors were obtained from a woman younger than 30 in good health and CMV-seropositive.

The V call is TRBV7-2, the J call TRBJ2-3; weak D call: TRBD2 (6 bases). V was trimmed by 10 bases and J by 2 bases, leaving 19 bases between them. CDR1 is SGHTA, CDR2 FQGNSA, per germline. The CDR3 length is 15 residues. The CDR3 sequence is CATTPAGRNTDTQYF. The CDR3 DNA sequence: TGTGCCACCACCCCTGCTGGGAGGAACACAGATACGCAGTATTTT.

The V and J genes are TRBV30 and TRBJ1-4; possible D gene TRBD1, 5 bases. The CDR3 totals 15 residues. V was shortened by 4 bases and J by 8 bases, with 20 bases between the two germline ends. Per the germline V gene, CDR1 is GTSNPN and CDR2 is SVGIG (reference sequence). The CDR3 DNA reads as TGTGCCTGGAATCGTGGGGCCACCCAGTACGAAAAACTGTTTTTT. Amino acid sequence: CAWNRGATQYEKLFF.

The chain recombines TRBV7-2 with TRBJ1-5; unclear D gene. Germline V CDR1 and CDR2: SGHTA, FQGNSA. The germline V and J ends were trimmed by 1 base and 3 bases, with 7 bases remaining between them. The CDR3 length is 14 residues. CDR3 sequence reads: CASSLGQNNQPQHF. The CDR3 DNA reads TGTGCCAGCAGCTTAGGGCAGAACAATCAGCCCCAGCATTTT.

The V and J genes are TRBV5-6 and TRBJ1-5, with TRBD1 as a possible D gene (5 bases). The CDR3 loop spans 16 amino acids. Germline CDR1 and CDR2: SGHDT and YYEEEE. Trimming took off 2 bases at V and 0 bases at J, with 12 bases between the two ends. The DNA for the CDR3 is TGTGCCAGCAGCTTTTACGACAGAAATAGCAATCAGCCCCAGCATTTT. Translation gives CASSFYDRNSNQPQHF.

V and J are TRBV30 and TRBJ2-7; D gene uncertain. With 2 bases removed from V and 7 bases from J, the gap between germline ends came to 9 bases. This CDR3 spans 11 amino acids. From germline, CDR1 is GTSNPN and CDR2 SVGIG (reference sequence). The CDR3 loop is CAWSLGTEQYF. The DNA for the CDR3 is TGTGCCTGGAGTCTCGGTACGGAGCAGTACTTC.

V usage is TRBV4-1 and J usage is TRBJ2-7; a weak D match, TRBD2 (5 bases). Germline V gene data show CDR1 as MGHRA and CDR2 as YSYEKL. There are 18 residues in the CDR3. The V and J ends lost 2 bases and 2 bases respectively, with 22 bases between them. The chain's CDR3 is CASSQLSVWGVIAYEQYF. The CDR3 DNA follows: TGCGCCAGCAGCCAACTCTCCGTCTGGGGAGTAATAGCCTACGAGCAGTACTTC.

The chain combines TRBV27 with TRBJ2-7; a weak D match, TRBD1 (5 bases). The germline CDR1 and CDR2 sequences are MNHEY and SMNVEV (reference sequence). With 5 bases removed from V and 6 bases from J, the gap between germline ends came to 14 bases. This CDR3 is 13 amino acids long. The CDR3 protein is CASSAGFGSEQYF. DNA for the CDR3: TGTGCCAGCAGTGCAGGGTTTGGCAGCGAGCAGTACTTC.

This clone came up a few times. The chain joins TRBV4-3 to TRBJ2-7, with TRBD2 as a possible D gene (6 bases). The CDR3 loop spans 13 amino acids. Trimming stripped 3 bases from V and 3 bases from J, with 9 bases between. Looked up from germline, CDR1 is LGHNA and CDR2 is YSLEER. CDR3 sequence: CASSQTRGYEQYF. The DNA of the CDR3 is TGCGCCAGCAGCCAGACTAGAGGCTACGAGCAGTACTTC.

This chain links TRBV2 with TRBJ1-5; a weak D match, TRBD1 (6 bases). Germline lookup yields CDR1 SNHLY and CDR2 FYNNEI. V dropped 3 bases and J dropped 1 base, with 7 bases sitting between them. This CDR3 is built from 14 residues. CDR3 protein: CASSDRGSNQPQHF. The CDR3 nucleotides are TGTGCCAGCAGTGACAGGGGAAGCAATCAGCCCCAGCATTTT.

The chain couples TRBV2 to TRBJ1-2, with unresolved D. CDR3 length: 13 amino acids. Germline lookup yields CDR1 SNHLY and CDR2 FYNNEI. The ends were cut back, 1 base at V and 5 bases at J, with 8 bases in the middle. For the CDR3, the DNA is TGTGCCAGCAGTGAAGGACGGGGATATGGCTACACCTTC. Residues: CASSEGRGYGYTF.

CDR3 DNA sequence: TGTGCCAGCAGCTCCTGGACTAGCGGGAGCGAGACCCAGTACTTC. Translated: CASSSWTSGSETQYF. The gene calls are TRBV7-6 and TRBJ2-5; 13 bases match TRBD2. The germline CDR1 and CDR2 sequences are SGHVS and FNYEAQ. The CDR3 has 15 amino acids. Trimming took 4 bases from V and 5 from J; bases not matched to a gene: 4.

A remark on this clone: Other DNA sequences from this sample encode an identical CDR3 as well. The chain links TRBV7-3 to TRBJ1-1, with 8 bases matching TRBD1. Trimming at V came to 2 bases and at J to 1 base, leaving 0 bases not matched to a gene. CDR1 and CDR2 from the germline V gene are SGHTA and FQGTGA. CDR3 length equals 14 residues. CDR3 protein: CASSLGQGNTEAFF. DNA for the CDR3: TGTGCCAGCAGCTTAGGACAGGGGAACACTGAAGCTTTCTTT. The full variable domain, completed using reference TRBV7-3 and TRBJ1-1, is GAGVSQTPSNKVTEKGKYVELRCDPISGHTALYWYRQSLGQGPEFLIYFQGTGAADDSGLPNDRFFAVRPEGSVSTLKIQRTERGDSAVYLCASSLGQGNTEAFFGQGTRLTVV.

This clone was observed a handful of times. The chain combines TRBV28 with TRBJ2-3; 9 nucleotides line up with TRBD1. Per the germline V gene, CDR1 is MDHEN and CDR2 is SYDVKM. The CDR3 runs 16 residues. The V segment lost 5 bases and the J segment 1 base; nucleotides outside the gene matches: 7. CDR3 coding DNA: TGTGCCAGCAGTCAACAGGGGGCCAGGGGCACAGATACGCAGTATTTT. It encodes CASSQQGARGTDTQYF.

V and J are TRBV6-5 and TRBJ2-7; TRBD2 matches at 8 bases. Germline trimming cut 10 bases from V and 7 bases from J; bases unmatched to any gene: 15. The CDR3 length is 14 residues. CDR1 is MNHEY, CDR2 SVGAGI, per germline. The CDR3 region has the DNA TGTGCCACCATCCGCCGGGAGGGGCCCGGGGAGCAGTACTTC. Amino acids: CATIRREGPGEQYF.